Below, 15 T cell receptor beta chains from the same sample are listed, as sequenced in a study of Graves' ophthalmopathy and Graves' hyperthyroidism. Beta-chain TCR CDR3 regions were amplified from RNA transcripts. The authors performed first-round RT-PCR with HTBI primers and then a second-round multiplex PCR. TCRdb reprocessed the multiplex PCR reads via MiXCR and lists one record per CDR3 protein. The sample carries 400,000 to 500,000 distinct CDR3 sequences, 20% to 25% recorded once. Sequencing was performed on peripheral blood. The receptors shown here come from a woman under 30 with stable Graves' hyperthyroidism.

The sample holds many counts of this clonotype. V gene TRBV20-1 combines with J gene TRBJ1-1; D gene unclear. Deletions cut 3 bases from V and 2 bases from J, with 1 base between. This CDR3 spans 10 amino acids. Germline V gene data show CDR1 as DFQATT and CDR2 as SNEGSKA (reference sequence). The DNA of the CDR3 is TGCAGTGCTAGCAACACTGAAGCTTTCTTT. This encodes CSASNTEAFF.

This rearrangement joins TRBV12-3 or TRBV12-4 to TRBJ1-5; TRBD1 aligns across 9 bases. Trimming took 5 bases from V and 5 from J; bases not matched to a gene: 13. CDR3 size: 17 residues. The DNA for the CDR3 is TGTGCCAGCAGTCCTCCGGGACAGGGTAAATCGGATCAGCCCCAGCATTTT. It encodes CASSPPGQGKSDQPQHF.

There are many counts of this clonotype. V gene TRBV28 combines with J gene TRBJ2-2; no clear D gene. The CDR3 is made up of 13 amino acids. Germline CDR1 and CDR2: MDHEN and SYDVKM. V dropped 9 bases and J dropped 0 bases, with 8 bases sitting between them. The CDR3 bases are TGTGCCAGAGAGAAGCCGAACACCGGGGAGCTGTTTTTT. Its translation: CAREKPNTGELFF.

This clonotype was observed many times. The V and J genes are TRBV27 and TRBJ2-7; 9 bases align to TRBD1. The ends lost 6 bases at V and 7 bases at J; junction bases unmatched: 13. This CDR3 contains 15 residues. Germline V gene lookup returns CDR1 MNHEY and CDR2 SMNVEV (reference sequence). The CDR3 sequence is CASSPIRDRVDEQYF. CDR3 DNA: TGTGCCAGCAGCCCTATCCGGGACAGGGTGGATGAGCAGTACTTC.

Notes on this clonotype: A much larger clonotype is one base distant, so this may be a read error. The gene calls are TRBV11-2 and TRBJ1-1; 10 bases are shared with TRBD1. Germline CDR1 and CDR2: SGHAT and FQNNGV. This CDR3 comprises 16 residues. Here the CDR3 DNA reads TGTGCCAGCAGCCCCGGGACAGGGGCGGAGAACACTGAAGCTTGCTTT. Its translation: CASSPGTGAENTEACF.

In its sample, this clonotype was seen many times. V gene TRBV28 combines with J gene TRBJ2-7; TRBD2 matches 7 bases. Germline-derived CDR1 and CDR2 are MDHEN and SYDVKM. The CDR3 loop spans 17 amino acids. J lost 4 bases, V lost 4 bases, and 16 bases had no gene match. The chain's CDR3 is CASSSERVGRGFYEQYF. The CDR3 nucleotides are TGTGCCAGCAGTTCCGAACGAGTAGGGAGGGGATTTTACGAGCAGTACTTC.

The chain couples TRBV19 to TRBJ2-7; possibly TRBD1 or TRBD2 for D (5 bases each). Deletions cut 3 bases from V and 0 bases from J, with 12 bases between. The germline gives CDR1 LNHDA, CDR2 SQIVND (reference sequence). The CDR3 length is 15 residues. CDR3 in amino acids: CASSIFRGPSYEQYF. The CDR3 bases are TGTGCCAGTAGTATTTTCCGGGGCCCCTCCTACGAGCAGTACTTC.

This clonotype was recorded at least ten times. The V gene is TRBV7-2, the J gene TRBJ1-5; no reliable D call. The ends were cut back, 5 bases at V and 2 bases at J, with 10 bases in the middle. This CDR3 spans 14 amino acids. The germline CDR1 and CDR2 sequences are SGHTA and FQGNSA. The CDR3 sequence is CASSPSGGNQPQHF. Written as DNA, the CDR3 is TGTGCCAGCAGCCCTTCCGGGGGCAATCAGCCCCAGCATTTT.

This clonotype was recorded many times. This chain joins TRBV19 and TRBJ2-7; TRBD2 is a possible D gene (6 bases). The germline CDR1 and CDR2 sequences are LNHDA and SQIVND (reference sequence). The CDR3 covers 15 residues. V lost 5 bases and J 3 bases, leaving 17 bases between the germline ends. The CDR3 bases are TGTGCCAGTAGTGGGTTTGGGGGGAGCAACTACGAGCAGTACTTC. It codes for CASSGFGGSNYEQYF.

In this sample, this clonotype turned up many times. The chain combines TRBV6-1 with TRBJ1-1, with 7 bases aligning to TRBD1. Germline values: CDR1 MNHNS, CDR2 SASEGT. Trimming at V came to 2 bases and at J to 4 bases, leaving 7 bases not matched to a gene. The CDR3 is 15 amino acids. The DNA for the CDR3 is TGTGCCAGCAGTGAAAGCACAGGGGTGGGCACTGAAGCTTTCTTT. It is translated as CASSESTGVGTEAFF.

This chain joins TRBV2 and TRBJ2-5; no reliable D call. Per germline, CDR1 SNHLY and CDR2 FYNNEI. Trimming removed 4 bases at V and 1 base at J, with 7 bases between. The CDR3 contains 13 residues. The CDR3 sequence: CASSVVVQETQYF. The CDR3 DNA reads as TGTGCCAGCAGTGTAGTTGTCCAAGAGACCCAGTACTTC. Variable domain in full (rest from reference TRBV2 and TRBJ2-5): EPEVTQTPSHQVTQMGQEVILRCVPISNHLYFYWYRQILGQKVEFLVSFYNNEISEKSEIFDDQFSVERPDGSNFTLKIRSTKLEDSAMYFCASSVVVQETQYFGPGTRLLVL.

The gene calls are TRBV6-1 and TRBJ1-3; D unresolved. Germline CDR1 MNHNS, CDR2 SASEGT. This CDR3 comprises 14 residues. Trimming removed 8 bases at V and 0 bases at J, with 11 bases between. The CDR3 nucleotides are TGTGCCAGCTCTGAGAAGAGCTCTGGAAACACCATATATTTT. Encoded protein: CASSEKSSGNTIYF.

Concerning this clonotype itself: A single base separates this from a much larger clone, so it may be a read error. Here the CDR3 DNA reads TGCAGCGCTCTTAGAGGGGTAGGGGAGACCCAGTACTTC. Residues: CSALRGVGETQYF. The V gene is TRBV29-1, the J gene TRBJ2-5, with D perhaps assigned TRBD1 or TRBD2 (5 bases each). CDR1 and CDR2 from the germline V gene are SQVTM and ANQGSEA. The CDR3 loop spans 13 amino acids. V lost 7 bases to trimming and J lost 5 bases, with 17 bases between them.

In the case of this clonotype: Since a much larger clone is just one base distant, this may be a read error. The genes are TRBV11-2 and TRBJ1-1, with 9 positions matching TRBD1. Germline lookup yields CDR1 SGHAT and CDR2 FQNNGV. The length of the CDR3 is 15 residues. This CDR3 reads CASSLSQGAEGEACF. CDR3 DNA sequence: TGTGCCAGCAGCCTATCACAGGGGGCGGAGGGTGAAGCTTGCTTT.

This rearrangement joins TRBV30 to TRBJ1-6; weak D call: TRBD1 (5 bases). V was shortened by 0 bases and J by 11 bases, with 11 bases between the two germline ends. Germline CDR1 GTSNPN, CDR2 SVGIG (reference sequence). The CDR3 spans 13 residues. For the CDR3, the DNA is TGTGCCTGGAGTGTGCGGGGGGGTCCACCCCTCCACTTT. It codes for CAWSVRGGPPLHF.